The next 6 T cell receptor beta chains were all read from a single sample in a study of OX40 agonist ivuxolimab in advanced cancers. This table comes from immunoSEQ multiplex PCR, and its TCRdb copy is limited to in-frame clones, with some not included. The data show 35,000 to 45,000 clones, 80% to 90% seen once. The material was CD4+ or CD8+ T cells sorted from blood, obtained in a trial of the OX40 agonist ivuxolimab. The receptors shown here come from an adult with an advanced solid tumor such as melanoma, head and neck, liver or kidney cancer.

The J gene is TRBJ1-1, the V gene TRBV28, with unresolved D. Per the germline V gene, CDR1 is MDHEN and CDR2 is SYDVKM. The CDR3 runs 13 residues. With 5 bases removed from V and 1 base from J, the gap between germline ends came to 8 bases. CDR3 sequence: CASSDYRNTEAFF. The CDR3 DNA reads TGTGCCAGCAGTGACTACAGGAACACTGAAGCTTTCTTT.

The chain's CDR3 is CASSVTSGSYEQYF. DNA of the CDR3: TGCGCCAGCAGCGTGACTAGCGGGAGCTACGAGCAGTACTTC. The rearrangement joins TRBV5-1 to TRBJ2-7; 12 bases are shared with TRBD2. Germline V lookup: CDR1 SGHRS, CDR2 YFSETQ. This CDR3 contains 14 residues. Trimming removed 4 bases from V and 3 bases from J; junction bases left unmatched: 2. Combining the CDR3 with reference TRBV5-1 and TRBJ2-7 gives the whole variable domain KAGVTQTPRYLIKTRGQQVTLSCSPISGHRSVSWYQQTPGQGLQFLFEYFSETQRNKGNFPGRFSGRQFSNSRSEMNVSTLELGDSALYLCASSVTSGSYEQYFGPGTRLTVT.

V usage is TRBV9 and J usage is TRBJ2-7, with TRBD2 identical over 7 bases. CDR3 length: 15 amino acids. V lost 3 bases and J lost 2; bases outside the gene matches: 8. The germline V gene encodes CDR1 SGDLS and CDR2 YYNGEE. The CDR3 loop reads CASSGDGEGPYEQYF. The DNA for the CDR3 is TGTGCCAGCAGCGGCGACGGGGAGGGACCCTACGAGCAGTACTTC. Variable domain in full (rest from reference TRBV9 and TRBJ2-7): DSGVTQTPKHLITATGQRVTLRCSPRSGDLSVYWYQQSLDQGLQFLIQYYNGEERAKGNILERFSAQQFPDLHSELNLSSLELGDSALYFCASSGDGEGPYEQYFGPGTRLTVT.

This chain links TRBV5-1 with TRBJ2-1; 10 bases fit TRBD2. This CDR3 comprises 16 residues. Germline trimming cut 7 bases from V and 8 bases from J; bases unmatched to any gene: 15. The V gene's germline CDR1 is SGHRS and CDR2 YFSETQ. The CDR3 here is CASATIRLAGEDEQFF. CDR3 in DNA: TGCGCCAGCGCCACGATCAGGCTAGCGGGAGAGGATGAGCAGTTCTTC.

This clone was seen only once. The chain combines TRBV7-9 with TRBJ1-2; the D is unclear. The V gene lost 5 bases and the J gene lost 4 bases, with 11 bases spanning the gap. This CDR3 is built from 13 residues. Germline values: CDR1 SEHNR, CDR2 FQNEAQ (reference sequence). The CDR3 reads CASSLNLAYGYTF. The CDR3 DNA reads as TGTGCCAGCAGCCTAAACCTTGCCTATGGCTACACCTTC.

CDR3 DNA: TGCGCCAGCAGCCAGAAAGAGGGAGATCCCTACAATGAGCAGTTCTTC. Translated: CASSQKEGDPYNEQFF. The chain couples TRBV4-1 to TRBJ2-1; TRBD2 might be the D (5 bases). This CDR3 spans 16 amino acids. Per the germline V gene, CDR1 is MGHRA and CDR2 is YSYEKL. Trimming removed 3 bases at V and 2 bases at J, with 14 bases between.